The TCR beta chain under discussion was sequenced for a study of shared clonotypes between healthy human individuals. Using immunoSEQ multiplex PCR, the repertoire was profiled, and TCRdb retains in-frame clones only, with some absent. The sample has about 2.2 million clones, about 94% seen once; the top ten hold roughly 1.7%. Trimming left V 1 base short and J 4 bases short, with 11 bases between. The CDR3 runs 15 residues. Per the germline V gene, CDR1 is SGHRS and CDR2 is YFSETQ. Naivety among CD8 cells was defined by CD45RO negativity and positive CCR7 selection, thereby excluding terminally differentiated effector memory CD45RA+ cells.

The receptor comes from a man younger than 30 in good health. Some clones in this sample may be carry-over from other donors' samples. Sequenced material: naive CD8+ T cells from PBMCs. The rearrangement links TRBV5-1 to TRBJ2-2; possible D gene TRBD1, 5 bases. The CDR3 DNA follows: TGCGCCAGCAGCTTGACCAGGGAATTCACCGGGGAGCTGTTTTTT. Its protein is CASSLTREFTGELFF.